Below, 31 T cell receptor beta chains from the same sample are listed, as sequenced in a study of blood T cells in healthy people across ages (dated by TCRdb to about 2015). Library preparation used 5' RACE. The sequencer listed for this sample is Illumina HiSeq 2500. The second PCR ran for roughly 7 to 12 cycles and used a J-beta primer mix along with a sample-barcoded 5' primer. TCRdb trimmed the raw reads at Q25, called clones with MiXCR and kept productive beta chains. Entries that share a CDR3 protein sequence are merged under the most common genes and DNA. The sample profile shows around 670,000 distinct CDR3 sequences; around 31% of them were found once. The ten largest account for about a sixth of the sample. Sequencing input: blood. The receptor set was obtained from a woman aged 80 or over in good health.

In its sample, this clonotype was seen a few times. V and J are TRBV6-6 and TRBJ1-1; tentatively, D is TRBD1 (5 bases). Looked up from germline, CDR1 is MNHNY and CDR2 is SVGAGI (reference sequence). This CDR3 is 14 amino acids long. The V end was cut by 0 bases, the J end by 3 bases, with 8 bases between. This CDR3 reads CASSYSGGDTEAFF. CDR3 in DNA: TGTGCCAGCAGTTACTCGGGAGGGGACACTGAAGCTTTCTTT.

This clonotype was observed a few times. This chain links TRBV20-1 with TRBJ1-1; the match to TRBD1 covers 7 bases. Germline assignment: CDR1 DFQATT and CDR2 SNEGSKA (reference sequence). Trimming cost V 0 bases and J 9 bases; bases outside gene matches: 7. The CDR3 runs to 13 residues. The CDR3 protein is CSARDLGTVKAFF. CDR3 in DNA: TGCAGTGCTAGAGATCTCGGGACAGTCAAAGCTTTCTTT.

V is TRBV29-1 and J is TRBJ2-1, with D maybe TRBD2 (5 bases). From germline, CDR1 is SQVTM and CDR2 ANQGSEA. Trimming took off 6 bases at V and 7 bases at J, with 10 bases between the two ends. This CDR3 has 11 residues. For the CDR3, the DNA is TGCAGCGTCGGGATCCCTAATGAGCAGTTCTTC. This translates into CSVGIPNEQFF.

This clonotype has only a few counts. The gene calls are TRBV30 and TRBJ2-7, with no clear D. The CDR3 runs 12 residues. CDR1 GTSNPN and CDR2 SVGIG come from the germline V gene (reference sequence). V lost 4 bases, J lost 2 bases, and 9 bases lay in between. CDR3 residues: CAWKDGTYEQYF. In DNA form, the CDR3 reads TGTGCCTGGAAAGACGGTACCTACGAGCAGTACTTC.

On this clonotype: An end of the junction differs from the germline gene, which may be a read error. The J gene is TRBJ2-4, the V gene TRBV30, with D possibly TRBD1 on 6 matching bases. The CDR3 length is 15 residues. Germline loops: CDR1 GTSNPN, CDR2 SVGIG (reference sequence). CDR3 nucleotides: TGTGCCCGGAGTGTACTCAGGGGAACCAAAAACATTCAGTACTTC. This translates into CARSVLRGTKNIQYF.

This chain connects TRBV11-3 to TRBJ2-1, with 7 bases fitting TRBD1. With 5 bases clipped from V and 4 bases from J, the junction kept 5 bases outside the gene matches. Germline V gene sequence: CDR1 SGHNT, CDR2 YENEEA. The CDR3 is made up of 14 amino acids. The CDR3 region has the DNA TGTGCCAGCAGCCCCGGGACAGAGTACAATGAGCAGTTCTTC. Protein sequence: CASSPGTEYNEQFF. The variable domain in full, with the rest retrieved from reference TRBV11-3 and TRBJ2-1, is EAGVVQSPRYKIIEKKQPVAFWCNPISGHNTLYWYLQNLGQGPELLIRYENEEAVDDSQLPKDRFSAERLKGVDSTLKIQPAELGDSAVYLCASSPGTEYNEQFFGPGTRLTVL.

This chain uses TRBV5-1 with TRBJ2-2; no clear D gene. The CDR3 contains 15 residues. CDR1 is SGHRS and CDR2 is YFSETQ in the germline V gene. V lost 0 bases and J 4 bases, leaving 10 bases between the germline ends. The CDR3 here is CASSLVAGLTGELFF. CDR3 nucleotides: TGCGCCAGCAGCTTGGTAGCCGGTCTCACCGGGGAGCTGTTTTTT.

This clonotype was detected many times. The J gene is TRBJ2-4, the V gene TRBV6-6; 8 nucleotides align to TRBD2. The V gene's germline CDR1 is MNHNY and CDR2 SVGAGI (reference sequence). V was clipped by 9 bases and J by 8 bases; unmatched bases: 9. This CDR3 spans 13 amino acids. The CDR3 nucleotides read TGTGCCAGTGAGTCGGGGGGGCGAGACATTCAGTACTTC. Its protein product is CASESGGRDIQYF.

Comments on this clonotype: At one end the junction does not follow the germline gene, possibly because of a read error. This CDR3 is CANSPGLVGGPTYNEQFF. CDR3 nucleotides: TGCGCCAACAGCCCGGGACTAGTGGGGGGGCCCACATACAATGAGCAGTTCTTC. The chain links TRBV5-1 to TRBJ2-1, with TRBD2 matching 8 bases. This CDR3 is built from 18 residues. Germline assignment: CDR1 SGHRS and CDR2 YFSETQ.

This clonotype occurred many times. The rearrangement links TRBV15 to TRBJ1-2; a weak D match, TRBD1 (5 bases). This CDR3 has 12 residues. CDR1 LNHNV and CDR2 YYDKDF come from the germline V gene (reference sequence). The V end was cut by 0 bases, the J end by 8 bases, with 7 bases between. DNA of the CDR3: TGTGCCACCAGCAGAGACCGACAGGGCTACACCTTC. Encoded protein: CATSRDRQGYTF.

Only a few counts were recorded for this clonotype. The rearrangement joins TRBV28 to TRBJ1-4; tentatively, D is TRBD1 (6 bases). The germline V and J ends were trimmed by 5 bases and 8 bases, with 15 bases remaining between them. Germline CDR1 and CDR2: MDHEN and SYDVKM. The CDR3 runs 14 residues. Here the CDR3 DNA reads TGTGCCAGCAGTCCGGGACATCAGAAGGAAAAACTGTTTTTT. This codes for CASSPGHQKEKLFF.

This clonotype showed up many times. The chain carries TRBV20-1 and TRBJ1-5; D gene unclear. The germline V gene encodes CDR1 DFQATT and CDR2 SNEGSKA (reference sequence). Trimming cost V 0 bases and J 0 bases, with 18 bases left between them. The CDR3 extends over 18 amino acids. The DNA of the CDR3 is TGCAGTGCTAGAGATCCGAGGGAAATAGGATATAGCAATCAGCCCCAGCATTTT. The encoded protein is CSARDPREIGYSNQPQHF.

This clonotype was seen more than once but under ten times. CDR3 loop: CSVNGAVGLAYGYTF. The CDR3, as DNA: TGCAGCGTTAACGGGGCGGTAGGGCTGGCCTATGGCTACACCTTC. The V and J genes are TRBV29-1 and TRBJ1-2, with a weak D call TRBD1 (5 bases). CDR3 length: 15 amino acids. CDR1 and CDR2 (germline): SQVTM, ANQGSEA. V was trimmed by 5 bases and J by 4 bases, leaving 20 bases between them.

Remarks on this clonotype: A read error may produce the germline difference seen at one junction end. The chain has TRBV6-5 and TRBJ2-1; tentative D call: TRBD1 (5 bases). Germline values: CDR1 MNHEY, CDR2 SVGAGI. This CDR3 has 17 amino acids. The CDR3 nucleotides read TGTGCCAACAGTTACAATAAGGCGACAGCGACCTACAATGAGCAGTTCTTC. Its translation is CANSYNKATATYNEQFF.

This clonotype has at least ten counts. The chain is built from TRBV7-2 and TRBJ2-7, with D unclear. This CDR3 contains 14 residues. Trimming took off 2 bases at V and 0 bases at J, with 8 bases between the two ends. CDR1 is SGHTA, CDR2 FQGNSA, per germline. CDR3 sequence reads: CASSLFTASYEQYF. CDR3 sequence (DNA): TGTGCCAGCAGCTTATTCACAGCCTCCTACGAGCAGTACTTC.

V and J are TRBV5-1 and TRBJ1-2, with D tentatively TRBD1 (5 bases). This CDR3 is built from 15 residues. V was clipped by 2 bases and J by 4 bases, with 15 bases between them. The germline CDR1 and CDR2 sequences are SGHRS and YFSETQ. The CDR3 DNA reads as TGCGCCAGCAGCTTAGGAGGGGCGAACACCTATGGCTACACCTTC. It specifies CASSLGGANTYGYTF.

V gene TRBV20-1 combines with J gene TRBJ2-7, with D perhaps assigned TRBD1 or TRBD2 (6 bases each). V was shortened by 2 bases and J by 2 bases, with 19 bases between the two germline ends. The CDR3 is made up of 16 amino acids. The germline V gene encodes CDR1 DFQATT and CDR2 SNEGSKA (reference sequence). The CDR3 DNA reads TGCAGTGCTAGACTGGAAGGACTGGGGGGCGCCTACGAGCAGTACTTC. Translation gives CSARLEGLGGAYEQYF.

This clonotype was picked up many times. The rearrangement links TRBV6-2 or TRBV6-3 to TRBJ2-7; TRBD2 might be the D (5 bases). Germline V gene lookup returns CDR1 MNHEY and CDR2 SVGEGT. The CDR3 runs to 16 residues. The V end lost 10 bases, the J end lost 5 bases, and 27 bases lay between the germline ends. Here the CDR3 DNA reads TGTGCCACCCGGACTTCAGGAACTAGAAGGCTTCACGAGCAGTACTTC. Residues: CATRTSGTRRLHEQYF.

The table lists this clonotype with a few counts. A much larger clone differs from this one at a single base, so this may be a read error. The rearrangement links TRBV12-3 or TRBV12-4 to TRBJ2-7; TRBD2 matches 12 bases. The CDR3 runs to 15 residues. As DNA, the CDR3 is TGTGCCGGCAGGCTAGCGGGGGGGCGTTCCTACGAGCAGTACTTC. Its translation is CAGRLAGGRSYEQYF.

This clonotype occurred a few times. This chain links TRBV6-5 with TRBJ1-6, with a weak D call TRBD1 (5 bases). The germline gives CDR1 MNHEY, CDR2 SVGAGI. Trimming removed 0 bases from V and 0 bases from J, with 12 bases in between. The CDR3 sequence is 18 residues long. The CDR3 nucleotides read TGTGCCAGCAGTTACTCGATGCCAGGGAGCTCCTATAATTCACCCCTCCACTTT. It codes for CASSYSMPGSSYNSPLHF.

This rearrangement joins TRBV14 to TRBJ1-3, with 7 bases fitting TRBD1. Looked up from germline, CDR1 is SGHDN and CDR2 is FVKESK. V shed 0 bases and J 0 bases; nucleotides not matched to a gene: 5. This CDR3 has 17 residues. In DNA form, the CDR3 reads TGTGCCAGCAGCCAAGACGTGGGACAGATCTCTGGAAACACCATATATTTT. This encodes CASSQDVGQISGNTIYF. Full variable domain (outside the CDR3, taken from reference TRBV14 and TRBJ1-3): EAGVTQFPSHSVIEKGQTVTLRCDPISGHDNLYWYRRVMGKEIKFLLHFVKESKQDESGMPNNRFLAERTGGTYSTLKVQPAELEDSGVYFCASSQDVGQISGNTIYFGEGSWLTVV.

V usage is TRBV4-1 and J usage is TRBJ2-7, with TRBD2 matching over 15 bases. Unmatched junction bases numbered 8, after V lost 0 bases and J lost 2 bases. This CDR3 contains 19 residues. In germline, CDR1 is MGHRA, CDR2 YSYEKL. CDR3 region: CASSQDLPGLAGGAYEQYF. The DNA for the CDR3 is TGCGCCAGCAGCCAAGATCTCCCGGGACTAGCGGGAGGTGCCTACGAGCAGTACTTC.

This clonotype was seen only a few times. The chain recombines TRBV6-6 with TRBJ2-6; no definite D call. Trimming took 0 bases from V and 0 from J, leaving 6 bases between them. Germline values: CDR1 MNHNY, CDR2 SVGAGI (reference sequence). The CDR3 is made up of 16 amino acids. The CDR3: CASSYSTTSGANVLTF. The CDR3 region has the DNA TGTGCCAGCAGTTACTCCACGACCTCTGGGGCCAACGTCCTGACTTTC.

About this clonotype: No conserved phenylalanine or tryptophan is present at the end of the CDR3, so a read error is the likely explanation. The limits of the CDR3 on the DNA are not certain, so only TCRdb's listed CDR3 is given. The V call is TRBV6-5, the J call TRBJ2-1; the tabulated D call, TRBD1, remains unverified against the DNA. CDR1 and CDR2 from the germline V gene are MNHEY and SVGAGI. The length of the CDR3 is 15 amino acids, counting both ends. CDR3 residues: CASRGSRLGGYTFGS.

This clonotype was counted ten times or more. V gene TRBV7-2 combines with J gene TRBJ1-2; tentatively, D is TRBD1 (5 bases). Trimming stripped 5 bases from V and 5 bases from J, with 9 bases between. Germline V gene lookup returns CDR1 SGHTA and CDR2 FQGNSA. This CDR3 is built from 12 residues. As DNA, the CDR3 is TGTGCCAGCAGCCCGGGGGGGTATGGCTACACCTTC. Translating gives CASSPGGYGYTF.

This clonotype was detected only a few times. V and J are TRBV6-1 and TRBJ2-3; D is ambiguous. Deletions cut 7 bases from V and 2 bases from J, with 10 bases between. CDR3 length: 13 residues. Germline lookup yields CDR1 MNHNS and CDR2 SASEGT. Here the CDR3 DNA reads TGTGCCAGCAATAGGCTAGTCACAGATACGCAGTATTTT. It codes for CASNRLVTDTQYF.

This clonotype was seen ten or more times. CDR3 sequence reads: CSARTGARSPLHF. The CDR3 DNA is TGCAGCGCACGGACAGGGGCTCGTTCACCCCTCCACTTT. V gene TRBV29-1 combines with J gene TRBJ1-6, with TRBD1 matching over 9 bases. V lost 7 bases to trimming and J lost 9 bases; unmatched junction nucleotides: 7. CDR1 and CDR2 (germline): SQVTM, ANQGSEA. This CDR3 contains 13 residues. Using reference TRBV29-1 and TRBJ1-6 for the parts outside the CDR3, the full variable domain is SAVISQKPSRDICQRGTSLTIQCQVDSQVTMMFWYRQQPGQSLTLIATANQGSEATYESGFVIDKFPISRPNLTFSTLTVSNMSPEDSSIYLCSARTGARSPLHFGNGTRLTVT.

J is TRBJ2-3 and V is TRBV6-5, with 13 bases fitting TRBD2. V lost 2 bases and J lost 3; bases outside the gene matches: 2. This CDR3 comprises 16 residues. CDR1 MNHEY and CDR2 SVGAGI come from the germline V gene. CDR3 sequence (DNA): TGTGCCAGCAGTTACAGGACTAGCGGGGGAACAGATACGCAGTATTTT. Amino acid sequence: CASSYRTSGGTDTQYF.

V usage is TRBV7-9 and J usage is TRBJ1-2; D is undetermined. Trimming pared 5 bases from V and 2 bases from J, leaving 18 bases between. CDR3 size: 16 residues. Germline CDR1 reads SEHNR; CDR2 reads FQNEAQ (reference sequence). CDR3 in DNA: TGTGCCAGCAGCCTATACTCCGGAGGCAGGAACTATGGCTACACCTTC. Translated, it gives CASSLYSGGRNYGYTF.

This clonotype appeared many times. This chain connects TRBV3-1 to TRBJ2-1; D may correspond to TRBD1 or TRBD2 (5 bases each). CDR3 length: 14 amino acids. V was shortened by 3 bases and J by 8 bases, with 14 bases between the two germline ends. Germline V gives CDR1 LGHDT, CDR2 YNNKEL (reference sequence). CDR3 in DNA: TGTGCCAGCAGCCACTCCGGGGCAAGGGATGAGCAGTTCTTC. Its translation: CASSHSGARDEQFF.

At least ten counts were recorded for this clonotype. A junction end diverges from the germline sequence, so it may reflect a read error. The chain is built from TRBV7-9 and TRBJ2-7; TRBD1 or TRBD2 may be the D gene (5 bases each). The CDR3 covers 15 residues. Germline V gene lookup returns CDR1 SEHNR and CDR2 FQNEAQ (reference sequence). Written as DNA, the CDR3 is TGTGTCTCGGGACCCCCCATATTTGAGTCCTCCGAGCAGTACTTC. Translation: CVSGPPIFESSEQYF.